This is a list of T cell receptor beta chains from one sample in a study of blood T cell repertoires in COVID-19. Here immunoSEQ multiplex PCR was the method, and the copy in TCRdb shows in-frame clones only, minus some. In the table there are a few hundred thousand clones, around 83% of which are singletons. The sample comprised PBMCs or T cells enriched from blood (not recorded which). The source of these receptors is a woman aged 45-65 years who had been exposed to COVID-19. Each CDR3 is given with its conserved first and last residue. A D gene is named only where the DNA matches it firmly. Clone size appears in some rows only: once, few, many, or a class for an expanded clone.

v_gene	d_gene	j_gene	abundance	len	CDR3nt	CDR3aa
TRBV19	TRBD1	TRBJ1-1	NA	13	TGTGCCAGTAGTACGGGGACAGGGCGTTGGGCTTTCTTT	CASSTGTGRWAFF
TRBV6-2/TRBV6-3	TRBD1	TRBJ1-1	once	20	TGTGCCAGCAGTTACTCGAAAAGGGGCGGGACAGGGGGCGCGGGCACTGAAGCTTTCTTT	CASSYSKRGGTGGAGTEAFF
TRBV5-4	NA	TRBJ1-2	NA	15	TGTGCCAGCAGCTCCGAGGATCGGGGGAACTATGGCTACACCTTC	CASSSEDRGNYGYTF
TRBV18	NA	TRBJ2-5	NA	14	TGTGCCAGCTCACCATCGGGGGATGGGGAGACCCAGTACTTC	CASSPSGDGETQYF
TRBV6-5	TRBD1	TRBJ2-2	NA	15	TGTGCCAGCAGCCCCGGGACAGGGCAGACCGGGGAGCTGTTTTTT	CASSPGTGQTGELFF
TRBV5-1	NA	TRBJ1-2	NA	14	TGCGCCAGCAGCTTGGATCACGGAGCGTATGGCTACACCTTC	CASSLDHGAYGYTF
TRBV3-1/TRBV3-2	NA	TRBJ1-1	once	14	TGTGCCAGCAGCCAAGGGATGGGGAGGACTGAAGCTTTCTTT	CASSQGMGRTEAFF
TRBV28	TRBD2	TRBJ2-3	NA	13	TGTGCCAGCAGCGGCGGGGGGGAGGATACGCAGTATTTT	CASSGGGEDTQYF
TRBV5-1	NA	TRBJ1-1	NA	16	TGCGCCAGCAGCTTGGGGGCACAGGGAAGGAACACTGAAGCTTTCTTT	CASSLGAQGRNTEAFF
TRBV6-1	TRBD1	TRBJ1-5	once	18	TGTGCCAGCAGTGGCCAATCCTTGCAGGGGGCTGGCAATCAGCCCCAGCATTTT	CASSGQSLQGAGNQPQHF
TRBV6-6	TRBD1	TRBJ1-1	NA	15	TGTGCCAGCAGTCACCCGGGACAGGGAGAGCTAGAAGCTTTCTTT	CASSHPGQGELEAFF
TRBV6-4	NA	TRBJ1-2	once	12	TGTGCCAGCGTCAGACAACTCTATGGCTACACCTTC	CASVRQLYGYTF
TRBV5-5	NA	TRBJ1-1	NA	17	TGTGCCAGCAGCTCCGGGTTGGGGGGTAAGGGGACGACTGAAGCTTTCTTT	CASSSGLGGKGTTEAFF
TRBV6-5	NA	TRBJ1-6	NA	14	TGTGCCAGCACAGGGACACCTAATAATTCACCCCTCCACTTT	CASTGTPNNSPLHF
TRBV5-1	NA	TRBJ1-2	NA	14	TGCGCCAGCAGCTTGGAAGGACAACACTATGGCTACACCTTC	CASSLEGQHYGYTF
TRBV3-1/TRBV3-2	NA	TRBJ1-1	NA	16	TGTGCCAGCAGCCAAAAAGTCTCCCGTTACAGGGCTGAAGCTTTCTTT	CASSQKVSRYRAEAFF
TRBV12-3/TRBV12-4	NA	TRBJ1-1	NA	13	TGTGCCAGCAACAAGAAATCCGGCAGGGAAGCTTTCTTT	CASNKKSGREAFF
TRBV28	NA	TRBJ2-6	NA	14	TGTGCCAGCTCCCTGTTGGCCCGGGCCAACGTCCTGACTTTC	CASSLLARANVLTF
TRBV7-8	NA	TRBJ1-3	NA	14	TGTGCCAGCAGCTTCCCGGGCTCTGGAAACACCATATATTTT	CASSFPGSGNTIYF
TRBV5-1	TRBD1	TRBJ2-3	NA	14	TGCGCCAGCAGCTTGGAGGGGGCCGTAGATACGCAGTATTTT	CASSLEGAVDTQYF
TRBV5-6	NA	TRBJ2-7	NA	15	TGTGCCAGCACCGTAAAGGACTTATTACTCTACGAGCAGTACTTC	CASTVKDLLLYEQYF
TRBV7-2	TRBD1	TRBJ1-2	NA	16	TGTGCCAGCAGCTTCCCCCGGGACAGGGGGCGTGGTGGCTACACCTTC	CASSFPRDRGRGGYTF
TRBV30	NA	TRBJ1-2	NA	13	TGTGCCTGGAATGCAGGGGTTAACTATGGCTACACCTTC	CAWNAGVNYGYTF
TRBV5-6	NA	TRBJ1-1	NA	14	TGTGCCAGCAGCTTGAACCCGGGTAACACTGAAGCTTTCTTT	CASSLNPGNTEAFF
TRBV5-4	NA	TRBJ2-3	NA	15	TGTGCCAGCAGCATGGCACGGGGACTGCAGAATACGCAGTATTTT	CASSMARGLQNTQYF
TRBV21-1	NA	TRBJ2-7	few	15	TGTGCCAGCAGCAAAGAGGGACAGGGTCTCTACGAGCAGTACTTC	CASSKEGQGLYEQYF
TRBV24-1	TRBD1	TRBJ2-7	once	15	TGTGCCACCAGTGAACTCGGACAGGGAGTAGTCGAGCAGTACTTC	CATSELGQGVVEQYF
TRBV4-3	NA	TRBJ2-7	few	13	TGCGCCAGCAGCCGCGTTTCTTTCGGCGAGCAGTACTTC	CASSRVSFGEQYF
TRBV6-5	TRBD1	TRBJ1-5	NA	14	TGTGCCAGCACCGGGACAGGGGCATCTAGGCCCCAGCATTTT	CASTGTGASRPQHF
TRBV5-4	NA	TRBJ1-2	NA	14	TGTGCCAGCAGCTTGGAAGATACAGGGTATGGCTACACCTTC	CASSLEDTGYGYTF
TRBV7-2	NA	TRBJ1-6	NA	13	TGTGCCAGCAGCCGGGGTCCGAATTCACCCCTCCACTTT	CASSRGPNSPLHF
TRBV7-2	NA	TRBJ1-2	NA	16	TGTGCCAGCAGCTTTGGCTCCCGGGGTGGCGGCTATGGCTACACCTTC	CASSFGSRGGGYGYTF
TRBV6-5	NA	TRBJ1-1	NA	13	TGTGCCAGCAGTTACGACTTTCCGGCGGAAGCTTTCTTT	CASSYDFPAEAFF
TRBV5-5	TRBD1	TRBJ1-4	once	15	TGTGCCAGCAGCTTAATGAGGGGGCTGGTCGAAAAACTGTTTTTT	CASSLMRGLVEKLFF
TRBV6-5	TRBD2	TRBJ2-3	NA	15	TGTGCCAGCAGCGGAGCGGGGCACTCCACAGATACGCAGTATTTT	CASSGAGHSTDTQYF
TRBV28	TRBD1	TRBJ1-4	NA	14	TGTGCCAGCAGTCCTCAGGGGGCAGGTGAAAAACTGTTTTTT	CASSPQGAGEKLFF
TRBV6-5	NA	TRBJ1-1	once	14	TGTGCCAGCAGTCGACAGGTTTTGAACACTGAAGCTTTCTTT	CASSRQVLNTEAFF
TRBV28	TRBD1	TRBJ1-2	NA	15	TGTGCCAGCAGTTCTTCTCTAAGGGGGCGCAGCGGCTACACCTTC	CASSSSLRGRSGYTF
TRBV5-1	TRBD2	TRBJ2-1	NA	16	TGCGCCAGCAGCCCCGGGACTAGCCACCCCGGGAATGAGCAGTTCTTC	CASSPGTSHPGNEQFF
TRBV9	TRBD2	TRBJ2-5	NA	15	TGTGCCAGCAGCGTAGATAGCGGGGGGGAGGAGACCCAGTACTTC	CASSVDSGGEETQYF
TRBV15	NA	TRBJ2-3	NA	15	TGTGCCACCAGCAGAGAGGCACAGGGTTGGGATACGCAGTATTTT	CATSREAQGWDTQYF
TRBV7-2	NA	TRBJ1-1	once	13	TGTGCCAGCAGCTTACGGGGGGGAAAAGAAGCTTTCTTT	CASSLRGGKEAFF
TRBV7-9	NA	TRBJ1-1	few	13	TGTGCCAGCAGCCCGGCGGGGGGCACTGAAGCTTTCTTT	CASSPAGGTEAFF
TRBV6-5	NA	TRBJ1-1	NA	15	TGTGCCAGCAGTCCGTTCGGACAGCTGAACACTGAAGCTTTCTTT	CASSPFGQLNTEAFF
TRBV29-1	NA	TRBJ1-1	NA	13	TGCAGCGTGCTCAGGGTTGCAGGGACTGAAGCTTTCTTT	CSVLRVAGTEAFF
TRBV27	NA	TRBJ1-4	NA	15	TGTGCCAGCAGTTTTCTCGGGGAGCCTAATGAAAAACTGTTTTTT	CASSFLGEPNEKLFF
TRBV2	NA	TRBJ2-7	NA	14	TGTGCCGGCACGAAGGGGGGGGCCTCCTACGAGCAGTACTTC	CAGTKGGASYEQYF
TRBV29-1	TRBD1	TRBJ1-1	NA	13	TGCAGCGTATGGGACAGGGAAGGCACTGAAGCTTTCTTT	CSVWDREGTEAFF
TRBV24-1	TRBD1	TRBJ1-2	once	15	TGTGCCACCAGTGACCCGGGACAGGGAAACTATGGCTACACCTTC	CATSDPGQGNYGYTF
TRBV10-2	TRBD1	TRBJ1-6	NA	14	TGCGCCAGCAGTGAAAGGGGGCGGAATTCACCCCTCCACTTT	CASSERGRNSPLHF
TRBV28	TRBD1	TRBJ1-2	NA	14	TGTGCCAGCAGTCCGACAGGGCTCAACTATGGCTACACCTTC	CASSPTGLNYGYTF
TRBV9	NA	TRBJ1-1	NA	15	TGTGCCAGCAGCGTAGTCGGTACAGGGAACACTGAAGCTTTCTTT	CASSVVGTGNTEAFF
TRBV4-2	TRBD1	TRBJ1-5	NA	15	TGTGCCAGCAGCCAAGAGGGACAGACTCATCAGCCCCAGCATTTT	CASSQEGQTHQPQHF
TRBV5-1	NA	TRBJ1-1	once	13	TGCGCCAGCAGCTCCCAGGGATACACTGAAGCTTTCTTT	CASSSQGYTEAFF
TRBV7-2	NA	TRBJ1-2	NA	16	TGTGCCAGCAGCACCCAGACAGGCAACAGTTTCTATGGCTACACCTTC	CASSTQTGNSFYGYTF